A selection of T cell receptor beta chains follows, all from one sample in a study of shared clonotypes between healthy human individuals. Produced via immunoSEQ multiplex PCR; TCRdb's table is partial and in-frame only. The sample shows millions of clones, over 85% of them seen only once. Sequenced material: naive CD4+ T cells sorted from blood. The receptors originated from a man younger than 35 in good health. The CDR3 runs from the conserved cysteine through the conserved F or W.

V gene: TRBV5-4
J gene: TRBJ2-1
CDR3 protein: CASSLSSGFPTYNEQFF

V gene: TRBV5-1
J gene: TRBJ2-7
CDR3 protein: CASSLGGTDSYEQYF

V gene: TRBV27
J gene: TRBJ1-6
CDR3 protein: CASKGAPSYNSPLHF

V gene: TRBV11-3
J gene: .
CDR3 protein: CARREDRYEQYF

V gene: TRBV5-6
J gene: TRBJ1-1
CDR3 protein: CASSFPPSRTEAFF

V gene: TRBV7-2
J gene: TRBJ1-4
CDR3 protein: CASTPPSSEKLFF

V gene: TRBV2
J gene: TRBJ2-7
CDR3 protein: CASQNPGQVVHEQYF

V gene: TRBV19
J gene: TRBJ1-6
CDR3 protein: CASSVRRDRIRSPLHF

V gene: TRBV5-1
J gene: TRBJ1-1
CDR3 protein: CASSLDEGRAEAFF

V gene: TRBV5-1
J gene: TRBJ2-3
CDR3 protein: CASSFGGRTDTQYF

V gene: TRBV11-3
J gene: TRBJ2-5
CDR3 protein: CASSWTSGETQYF

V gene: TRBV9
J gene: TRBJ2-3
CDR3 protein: CASSVGAGGPADTQYF

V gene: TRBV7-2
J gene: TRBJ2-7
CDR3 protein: CASSWGVAVSYEQYF

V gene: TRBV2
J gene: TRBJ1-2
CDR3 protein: CASSSDSSNYGYTF

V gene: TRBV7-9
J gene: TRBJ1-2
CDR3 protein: CASSPSGRANYGYTF

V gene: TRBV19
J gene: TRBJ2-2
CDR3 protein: CAGSVGLSTGELFF

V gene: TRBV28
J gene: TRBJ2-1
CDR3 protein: CASRLRRGGSSNEQFF

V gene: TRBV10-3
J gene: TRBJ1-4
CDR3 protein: CAIGDSSTGEKLFF

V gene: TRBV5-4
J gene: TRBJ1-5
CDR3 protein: CASSPGLGNQPQHF

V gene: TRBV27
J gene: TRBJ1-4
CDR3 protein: CASSLGRVNEKLFF

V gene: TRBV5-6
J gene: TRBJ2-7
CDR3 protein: CASSQLTGANEQYF

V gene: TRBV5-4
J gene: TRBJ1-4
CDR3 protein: CASSLKGGGEKLFF

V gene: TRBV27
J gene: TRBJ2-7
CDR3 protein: CASSWGLGGEQYF

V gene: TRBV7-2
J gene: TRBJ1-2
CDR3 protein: CASSLGLRGVGYGYTF

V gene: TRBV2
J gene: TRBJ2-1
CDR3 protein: CASSDDSISYNEQFF

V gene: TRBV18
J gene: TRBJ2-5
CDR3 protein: CASSPPNGLAETQYF

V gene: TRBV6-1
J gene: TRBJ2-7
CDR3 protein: CASTPGQSYEQYF

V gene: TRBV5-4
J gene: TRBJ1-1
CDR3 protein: CASSLGQVGAFF

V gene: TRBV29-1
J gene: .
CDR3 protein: CSARQGDFEQYF

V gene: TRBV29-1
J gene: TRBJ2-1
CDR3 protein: CSVEDKRLATHNEQFF

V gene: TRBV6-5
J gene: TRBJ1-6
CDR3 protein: CASSYRQRNSPLHF

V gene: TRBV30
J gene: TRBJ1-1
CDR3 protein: CAWGDTGPAFF

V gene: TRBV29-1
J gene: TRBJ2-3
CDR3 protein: CSVEDHLTDTQYF

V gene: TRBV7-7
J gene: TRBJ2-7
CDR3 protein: CASSRLRRGAQYYEQCF

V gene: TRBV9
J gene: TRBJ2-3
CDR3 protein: CASSVVAGVSTDTQYF